These 21 T cell receptor beta chains share one sample of origin, sequenced in a study of T-cell memory formation after mild COVID-19. From the 5' RACE reads, TCRdb called clonotypes with MiXCR, one entry per CDR3 protein. The table lists around 510,000 distinct CDR3 sequences, 20% to 25% of them singletons. Sequencing was carried out using PBMCs or a T cell subset sorted from them (not recorded which). Every receptor here comes from an adult woman who had mild COVID-19 (a few samples of this study predate the infection). Cell type and time point are not known.

The CDR3 sequence is CATSEGVKNIQYF. CDR3 in DNA: TGTGCCACCAGTGAAGGGGTCAAAAACATTCAGTACTTC. The chain links TRBV24-1 to TRBJ2-4; weak D call: TRBD1 (5 bases). Looked up from germline, CDR1 is KGHDR and CDR2 is SFDVKD. The CDR3 is made up of 13 amino acids. Trimming took off 4 bases at V and 3 bases at J, with 6 bases between the two ends.

The V and J genes are TRBV11-2 and TRBJ2-7; the match to TRBD1 covers 8 bases. The CDR3 contains 14 residues. Germline-derived CDR1 and CDR2 are SGHAT and FQNNGV. V shed 3 bases and J 6 bases; nucleotides not matched to a gene: 7. The CDR3 region is CASSFGQGPSEQYF. CDR3 sequence (DNA): TGTGCCAGCAGCTTCGGACAGGGCCCAAGCGAGCAGTACTTC.

Ten or more counts support this clonotype. The junction and the germline gene differ at one end; a read error may be behind it. V is TRBV7-7 and J is TRBJ2-5; D gene ambiguous. Germline CDR1 is SSHAT and CDR2 is FNYEAQ (reference sequence). The CDR3 runs to 13 residues. CDR3 DNA: TGTGCTAGCAGCTGGTCCTCGGGAGAGACCCAGTACTTC. It encodes CASSWSSGETQYF.

The gene calls are TRBV29-1 and TRBJ1-1, with D possibly matching TRBD1 (5 bases). The CDR3 totals 13 residues. The V gene's germline CDR1 is SQVTM and CDR2 ANQGSEA. Trimming stripped 5 bases from V and 1 base from J, with 11 bases between. The CDR3 sequence is CSVFGHRNTEAFF. The CDR3 coding sequence is TGCAGCGTTTTCGGACACCGGAACACTGAAGCTTTCTTT.

This clonotype occurred a few times. This chain connects TRBV7-2 to TRBJ1-2; 11 bases are shared with TRBD1. J gave up 1 base and V 7 bases, and 5 bases lay outside the gene matches. This CDR3 is built from 15 residues. CDR1 and CDR2 (germline): SGHTA, FQGNSA. The CDR3: CASKDRGRHNYGYTF. CDR3 in DNA: TGTGCCAGCAAGGACAGGGGGCGCCATAACTATGGCTACACCTTC.

The chain couples TRBV7-3 to TRBJ2-1, with TRBD2 identical over 14 bases. The CDR3 runs to 17 residues. V dropped 5 bases and J dropped 9; count of bases not matched to a gene: 12. In germline, CDR1 is SGHTA, CDR2 FQGTGA. The CDR3 protein is CASSIPSGLAGVGEQFF. The CDR3 coding sequence is TGTGCCAGCAGCATCCCATCGGGACTAGCGGGAGTCGGTGAGCAGTTCTTC. The full variable domain, completed using reference TRBV7-3 and TRBJ2-1, is GAGVSQTPSNKVTEKGKYVELRCDPISGHTALYWYRQSLGQGPEFLIYFQGTGAADDSGLPNDRFFAVRPEGSVSTLKIQRTERGDSAVYLCASSIPSGLAGVGEQFFGPGTRLTVL.

In this sample, this clonotype turned up many times. This rearrangement joins TRBV20-1 to TRBJ2-5; 13 nucleotides line up with TRBD2. Germline V gene sequence: CDR1 DFQATT, CDR2 SNEGSKA (reference sequence). After removal of 0 bases from V and 3 bases from J, the junction contained 10 bases not matched to a gene. This CDR3 is 18 amino acids long. The CDR3 DNA reads as TGCAGTGCTAGAGATCTCCTTTGGACTAGCGGGAGCGAAGAGACCCAGTACTTC. Translating gives CSARDLLWTSGSEETQYF.

This chain uses TRBV4-1 with TRBJ1-1; D remains ambiguous. The CDR3 consists of 14 residues. From germline, CDR1 is MGHRA and CDR2 YSYEKL. Trimming cost V 1 base and J 3 bases, with 9 bases left between them. The CDR3 reads CASSQGKGYTEAFF. CDR3 DNA sequence: TGCGCCAGCAGCCAAGGGAAAGGATACACTGAAGCTTTCTTT.

V and J are TRBV20-1 and TRBJ2-7; D possibly corresponds to TRBD1 (6 bases). CDR1 is DFQATT and CDR2 is SNEGSKA in the germline V gene (reference sequence). Trimming took off 0 bases at V and 3 bases at J, with 18 bases between the two ends. The CDR3 contains 16 residues. The chain's CDR3 is CSARDGEGDRNYEQYF. Written as DNA, the CDR3 is TGCAGTGCTAGAGATGGAGAAGGCGACAGGAACTACGAGCAGTACTTC.

This clonotype was found a few times. V usage is TRBV6-2 or TRBV6-3 and J usage is TRBJ2-1; D is possibly TRBD1 or TRBD2 (5 bases each). CDR1 is MNHEY, CDR2 SVGEGT, per germline. This CDR3 is 16 amino acids long. Trimming took 1 base from V and 6 from J, leaving 16 bases between them. The CDR3 region is CASSYFGGIVVNEQFF. The DNA of the CDR3 is TGTGCCAGCAGTTACTTTGGGGGAATAGTGGTCAATGAGCAGTTCTTC.

The V call is TRBV20-1, the J call TRBJ2-3; 7 bases line up with TRBD2. Germline lookup yields CDR1 DFQATT and CDR2 SNEGSKA (reference sequence). The V gene end was trimmed by 3 bases and the J gene end by 1 base; junction bases not matched to a gene: 7. The CDR3 has 15 amino acids. The CDR3 DNA follows: TGCAGTGCTAGTACTGATACTAGCGGCACAGATACGCAGTATTTT. It specifies CSASTDTSGTDTQYF.

The chain employs TRBV5-1 and TRBJ2-3, with 7 bases identical to TRBD1. CDR1 and CDR2 from the germline V gene are SGHRS and YFSETQ. The CDR3 loop spans 15 amino acids. V lost 2 bases, J lost 2 bases, and 5 bases stayed unmatched. The CDR3 spells CASSLGGQYTDTQYF. The CDR3 DNA is TGCGCCAGCAGCTTAGGGGGCCAATACACAGATACGCAGTATTTT.

The chain is built from TRBV20-1 and TRBJ1-5, with 7 nucleotides matching TRBD1. V was pared by 3 bases and J by 7 bases, with 9 bases of the junction left unmatched. CDR3 length: 14 amino acids. Germline V gene data show CDR1 as DFQATT and CDR2 as SNEGSKA (reference sequence). CDR3 residues: CSASRLDRTQPQHF. CDR3 bases: TGCAGTGCTAGTAGGTTGGACAGGACCCAGCCCCAGCATTTT.

V and J are TRBV5-1 and TRBJ2-7; the D is unclear. The CDR3 has 13 residues. Germline V CDR1 and CDR2: SGHRS, YFSETQ. V lost 5 bases and J lost 5, with 14 bases in between. The CDR3 coding sequence is TGCGCCAGCAGGGGCTCGCGAGGCCACGAGCAGTACTTC. It is translated as CASRGSRGHEQYF.

This chain uses TRBV7-9 with TRBJ2-2, with D possibly being TRBD2 (6 bases). CDR1 is SEHNR and CDR2 is FQNEAQ in the germline V gene (reference sequence). The V end was cut by 1 base, the J end by 1 base, with 13 bases between. This CDR3 spans 17 amino acids. CDR3 nucleotide sequence: TGTGCCAGCAGCTTAGAGACTAGAGCTCTGAACACCGGGGAGCTGTTTTTT. Translation: CASSLETRALNTGELFF.

This clonotype was seen repeatedly, ten times or more. This sequence joins TRBV20-1 and TRBJ2-7; 11 bases agree with TRBD2. The germline CDR1 and CDR2 sequences are DFQATT and SNEGSKA (reference sequence). This CDR3 has 14 amino acids. The ends lost 6 bases at V and 3 bases at J; junction bases unmatched: 7. The CDR3 protein is CSASPSGGNYEQYF. DNA for the CDR3: TGCAGTGCAAGCCCTAGCGGGGGGAACTACGAGCAGTACTTC.

Many counts were recorded for this clonotype. The chain uses TRBV5-1 and TRBJ2-7; 8 bases align to TRBD1. The CDR3 spans 14 residues. After removal of 0 bases from V and 3 bases from J, the junction contained 2 bases not matched to a gene. Per germline, CDR1 SGHRS and CDR2 YFSETQ. Here the CDR3 reads CASSLVTGGYEQYF. The CDR3 DNA follows: TGCGCCAGCAGCTTGGTCACAGGGGGCTACGAGCAGTACTTC.

V is TRBV7-8 and J is TRBJ2-1; 10 bases map to TRBD1. The germline V gene encodes CDR1 SGHVS and CDR2 FQNEAQ. V gave up 7 bases and J gave up 9 bases; unmatched junction bases: 15. The CDR3 consists of 16 residues. The CDR3 loop reads CASTTHAGTGVVEQFF. The CDR3 DNA follows: TGTGCCAGCACCACCCATGCCGGGACAGGGGTAGTTGAGCAGTTCTTC.

This chain links TRBV20-1 with TRBJ1-2; D unclear. Germline V CDR1 and CDR2: DFQATT, SNEGSKA (reference sequence). The CDR3 has 13 amino acids. V gave up 3 bases and J gave up 5 bases, with 13 bases separating them. CDR3 region: CSASRTDLYGYTF. The DNA of the CDR3 is TGCAGTGCTAGCAGGACTGACCTATATGGCTACACCTTC.

This clonotype was counted only a few times. The CDR3 is CASSPFPPGQRRNTEAFF. DNA of the CDR3: TGTGCCAGCAGCCCGTTTCCTCCGGGACAGAGAAGGAACACTGAAGCTTTCTTT. V usage is TRBV7-8 and J usage is TRBJ1-1, with TRBD1 matching over 7 bases. CDR1 is SGHVS and CDR2 is FQNEAQ in the germline V gene. The CDR3 is 18 amino acids. V was clipped by 5 bases and J by 1 base; unmatched bases: 16. Supplemented by reference TRBV7-8 and TRBJ1-1, the full variable domain reads GAGVSQSPRYKVAKRGQDVALRCDPISGHVSLFWYQQALGQGPEFLTYFQNEAQLDKSGLPSDRFFAERPEGSVSTLKIQRTQQEDSAVYLCASSPFPPGQRRNTEAFFGQGTRLTVV.

The J gene is TRBJ2-3, the V gene TRBV19; D uncertain. The CDR3 totals 11 residues. The ends were cut back, 7 bases at V and 4 bases at J, with 6 bases in the middle. Germline lookup yields CDR1 LNHDA and CDR2 SQIVND (reference sequence). The CDR3 DNA reads as TGTGCCAGTATATACGCAGATACGCAGTATTTT. It codes for CASIYADTQYF.